The 17 T cell receptor beta chains reported below all come from one sample, sequenced in a study of post-analysis software for immune sequencing data. Whole-study findings and limits: Patients had higher frequencies than controls of about 5 TRBV segments, including TRBV5-6, TRBV5-1 and TRBV20-1.

For these TCRs, the target antigens are not known. Incorporated into the TCR beta cDNA libraries were unique molecular identifiers, which served to reduce PCR and sequencing biases. MiXCR, run by TCRdb on the PCR reads, gives a single entry per CDR3 protein. The repertoire has more than 450,000 distinct CDR3 sequences, approximately 34% of them found once; the top ten carry 4.5% to 7.5%. Sequences were obtained from blood. These receptors all stem from a girl aged 2-17 years with multiple sclerosis.

The sample holds many counts of this clonotype. One junction end disagrees with the germline gene, perhaps due to a read error. V and J are TRBV5-1 and TRBJ1-2; weak D call: TRBD1 (5 bases). CDR3 length: 14 amino acids. Germline V gene sequence: CDR1 SGHRS, CDR2 YFSETQ. The CDR3 sequence is CASSLEAGNYGYTF. Written as DNA, the CDR3 is TGTGCCAGCAGCTTGGAGGCAGGGAACTATGGCTACACCTTC. Variable domain in full (rest from reference TRBV5-1 and TRBJ1-2): KAGVTQTPRYLIKTRGQQVTLSCSPISGHRSVSWYQQTPGQGLQFLFEYFSETQRNKGNFPGRFSGRQFSNSRSEMNVSTLELGDSALYLCASSLEAGNYGYTFGSGTRLTVV.

This clonotype was found many times. The genes are TRBV4-2 and TRBJ2-3, with 9 bases matching TRBD2. There are 16 residues in the CDR3. V shed 4 bases, J shed 5 bases, and the junction held 10 bases outside the gene matches. The germline V gene has CDR1 LGHNA and CDR2 YNFKEQ. CDR3 sequence reads: CASSPRLAVRRDTQYF. DNA for the CDR3: TGTGCCAGCAGCCCCCGACTAGCGGTGAGGAGAGATACGCAGTATTTT.

In its sample, this clonotype was seen a few times. J is TRBJ1-5 and V is TRBV10-3; D perhaps matches TRBD1 (5 bases). The CDR3 runs to 16 residues. Per the germline V gene, CDR1 is ENHRY and CDR2 is SYGVKD. The germline V and J ends were trimmed by 7 bases and 6 bases, with 22 bases remaining between them. Here the CDR3 DNA reads TGTGCCATCAAAAGCGAGTCAGGGACGGAAGGTCAGCCCCAGCATTTT. Translating gives CAIKSESGTEGQPQHF.

This clonotype was seen a few times. The chain carries TRBV6-1 and TRBJ2-7, with D maybe TRBD2 (6 bases). The CDR3 is 13 amino acids. Looked up from germline, CDR1 is MNHNS and CDR2 is SASEGT. V was cut by 6 bases and J by 6 bases, with 15 bases left in between. The CDR3 DNA is TGTGCCAGCAGCACAGAGGAGGGAGGCGAGCAGTACTTC. Translation: CASSTEEGGEQYF.

The sample holds a few counts of this clonotype. The chain is built from TRBV5-1 and TRBJ1-2; D call uncertain. The CDR3 has 14 amino acids. Germline V gene data show CDR1 as SGHRS and CDR2 as YFSETQ. V lost 2 bases to trimming and J lost 0 bases, with 8 bases between them. The CDR3, as DNA: TGCGCCAGCAGCTTAGGGTCCGCTAACTATGGCTACACCTTC. Amino acid sequence: CASSLGSANYGYTF.

In DNA form, the CDR3 reads TGTGCCAGCACCCTAGTTTCCGGGGGGGCGGGCACAGATACGCAGTATTTT. Encoded protein: CASTLVSGGAGTDTQYF. The chain uses TRBV7-6 and TRBJ2-3, with 8 bases identical to TRBD2. The CDR3 sequence is 17 residues long. From germline, CDR1 is SGHVS and CDR2 FNYEAQ. V trimming: 7 bases; J trimming: 1 base; junction bases outside the gene matches: 13.

This clonotype has just a few counts. The chain carries TRBV10-3 and TRBJ2-5, with TRBD1 identical over 7 bases. Per germline, CDR1 ENHRY and CDR2 SYGVKD. The CDR3 runs to 13 residues. With V trimmed by 5 bases and J by 7 bases, 7 bases remained unmatched. The CDR3 here is CAISPTGAGTQYF. In DNA, the CDR3 is TGTGCCATCAGTCCTACAGGGGCAGGGACCCAGTACTTC.

The chain has TRBV13 and TRBJ1-3; no reliable D call. V was shortened by 8 bases and J by 0 bases, with 5 bases between the two germline ends. The CDR3 is made up of 12 amino acids. Germline V lookup: CDR1 PRHDT, CDR2 FYEKMQ (reference sequence). CDR3 sequence reads: CASEGSGNTIYF. The CDR3 nucleotides are TGTGCCAGCGAAGGCTCTGGAAACACCATATATTTT.

V and J are TRBV7-9 and TRBJ2-3; TRBD2 matches 8 bases. The trim removed 4 bases at V and 7 bases at J, leaving 13 bases unmatched. CDR1 is SEHNR, CDR2 FQNEAQ, per germline (reference sequence). CDR3 size: 16 residues. This CDR3 is CASSSRLATTDYTQYF. In DNA, the CDR3 is TGTGCCAGCAGCTCTCGACTAGCGACCACAGATTATACGCAGTATTTT.

This clonotype was seen a single time. The gene calls are TRBV5-5 and TRBJ2-3; 8 bases match TRBD1. The CDR3 is 15 residues long. V dropped 4 bases and J dropped 3; count of bases not matched to a gene: 7. Germline CDR1 SGHKS, CDR2 YYEKEE (reference sequence). CDR3 amino acids: CASSEGQGKTDTQYF. In DNA, the CDR3 is TGTGCCAGCAGCGAAGGACAGGGAAAAACAGATACGCAGTATTTT.

This clonotype appeared a few times. The CDR3 loop is CASSLNFVGGPRGTQYF. CDR3 DNA: TGTGCCAGCAGCTTAAATTTTGTGGGAGGTCCGAGAGGGACCCAGTACTTC. The chain has TRBV7-6 and TRBJ2-5; D might be TRBD2 (6 bases). Trimming cost V 2 bases and J 7 bases, with 23 bases left between them. Germline V gives CDR1 SGHVS, CDR2 FNYEAQ. This CDR3 is 17 amino acids long.

This rearrangement joins TRBV20-1 to TRBJ2-5, with D possibly matching TRBD1 (6 bases). The J call is in doubt because the DNA end fits TRBJ2-7 better. CDR1 is DFQATT and CDR2 is SNEGSKA in the germline V gene (reference sequence). The CDR3 consists of 16 residues. The CDR3 region is CSARDRYATGGYEQYF. The CDR3 DNA is TGCAGTGCTAGAGATCGGTACGCGACAGGAGGCTACGAGCAGTACTTC.

Only one count was recorded for this clonotype. The CDR3 bases are TGTGCCAGCAGTCAGGGACAGGGAGGGATCTATGGCTACACCTTC. Translation: CASSQGQGGIYGYTF. The V and J genes are TRBV12-3 or TRBV12-4 and TRBJ1-2; 9 bases map to TRBD1. The CDR3 is made up of 15 amino acids. The V gene end was trimmed by 5 bases and the J gene end by 4 bases; junction bases not matched to a gene: 8.

The chain has TRBV5-1 and TRBJ1-1, with unresolved D. CDR1 is SGHRS and CDR2 is YFSETQ in the germline V gene. This CDR3 has 20 amino acids. The V and J ends lost 4 bases and 6 bases respectively, with 34 bases between them. The CDR3 protein is CASSLTPPTELPTSRAEAFF. CDR3 DNA sequence: TGCGCCAGCAGCCTAACGCCCCCCACTGAATTACCGACCTCGCGGGCTGAAGCTTTCTTT.

This clonotype was seen repeatedly, ten times or more. This chain connects TRBV29-1 to TRBJ2-6; D remains ambiguous. The CDR3 is made up of 12 amino acids. Germline loops: CDR1 SQVTM, CDR2 ANQGSEA. V was clipped by 7 bases and J by 0 bases, with 4 bases between them. The CDR3 coding sequence is TGCAGCGCCGGCTCTGGGGCCAACGTCCTGACTTTC. It encodes CSAGSGANVLTF.

The chain has TRBV5-1 and TRBJ1-2, with 11 nucleotides matching TRBD1. V lost 3 bases and J lost 7; bases outside the gene matches: 5. The CDR3 spans 14 residues. The germline CDR1 and CDR2 sequences are SGHRS and YFSETQ. The CDR3 coding sequence is TGCGCCAGCAGCTCCGGACAGGGGGCCACTGGCTACACCTTC. Translated: CASSSGQGATGYTF.

The chain couples TRBV19 to TRBJ1-5, with 9 bases aligning to TRBD1. Germline V CDR1 and CDR2: LNHDA, SQIVND (reference sequence). This CDR3 has 15 residues. The V and J ends lost 5 bases and 6 bases, in that order; junction bases with no gene match: 8. The DNA of the CDR3 is TGTGCCAGTAGTTCTCGTGACAGGGGGTTTCAGCCCCAGCATTTT. This sequence encodes CASSSRDRGFQPQHF.